A single sample gave rise to the 16 T cell receptor beta chains below, sequenced in a study of cytotoxic CD8 clonotypes in ibrutinib-treated CLL (TCRdb year 2021). To prepare the library, the immunoSEQ multiplex PCR assay was applied. In its TCRdb copy, this immuneACCESS table keeps in-frame sequences only and misses some clones. Where compared with another copy, unresolved V genes explain less than half of these, and the others have no known cause. Recorded for this sample are just over 200,000 clones; over 65% of them occurred a single time. The ten biggest clones cover roughly 5.9% of the sample. Reading the label with the study, this specimen's time point is: about 11 months on ibrutinib. The sample was PBMCs, taken after 12 months of ibrutinib treatment. The receptors were sampled from a human donor with chronic lymphocytic leukemia.

V and J are TRBV6-6 and TRBJ2-5; 8 bases are shared with TRBD1. Gene TRBJ2-7 matches the end of the DNA better, so the J call may be wrong. Germline CDR1 reads MNHNY; CDR2 reads SVGAGI (reference sequence). The CDR3 has 16 residues. The CDR3 reads CASSYSTRTGGHEQYF. In DNA, the CDR3 is TGTGCCAGCAGTTACTCGACGCGCACAGGGGGGCACGAGCAGTACTTC.

V gene TRBV10-3 combines with J gene TRBJ2-7; no clear D. Trimming cost V 4 bases and J 2 bases, with 18 bases left between them. CDR1 is ENHRY, CDR2 SYGVKD, per germline. The CDR3 spans 16 residues. CDR3 protein: CAISVFPGLATYEQYF. The DNA for the CDR3 is TGTGCCATCAGTGTCTTCCCAGGCCTGGCAACCTACGAGCAGTACTTC.

Notes on this clone: At one of its ends the junction is not consistent with the germline gene, which may arise from a read error. The gene calls are TRBV7-7 and TRBJ2-7; no definite D call. CDR3 size: 13 residues. Per germline, CDR1 SSHAT and CDR2 FNYEAQ (reference sequence). DNA of the CDR3: TGTGCTAGCAGCTCTGGGTGGGCTGGCGAGCAGTACTTC. Protein: CASSSGWAGEQYF.

On this clone itself: Other DNA sequences in this sample translate to the same CDR3. V and J are TRBV2 and TRBJ2-7; D unclear. V lost 3 bases and J lost 1, with 16 bases in between. The CDR3 extends over 16 amino acids. Germline CDR1 reads SNHLY; CDR2 reads FYNNEI. The CDR3 DNA is TGTGCCAGCAGTGACCCAGGCGGACCTATATCCTACGAGCAGTACTTC. This sequence encodes CASSDPGGPISYEQYF.

This chain connects TRBV29-1 to TRBJ2-2; D gene unclear. The germline gives CDR1 SQVTM, CDR2 ANQGSEA. Trimming stripped 4 bases from V and 1 base from J, with 4 bases between. The CDR3 totals 12 residues. CDR3 sequence reads: CSVAQNTGELFF. CDR3 in DNA: TGCAGCGTTGCCCAGAACACCGGGGAGCTGTTTTTT.

The chain carries TRBV30 and TRBJ1-1; TRBD1 aligns across 9 bases. The junction had 7 bases not matched to a gene; V was cut back by 1 base and J by 4 bases. The CDR3 extends over 15 amino acids. Germline V lookup: CDR1 GTSNPN, CDR2 SVGIG (reference sequence). CDR3 nucleotides: TGTGCCTGGAGTGCCGGGACAGGGACGATCACTGAAGCTTTCTTT. This sequence encodes CAWSAGTGTITEAFF.

The chain has TRBV2 and TRBJ1-3; unclear D gene. The CDR3 is 15 amino acids. V lost 3 bases and J lost 2, with 11 bases in between. Germline CDR1 is SNHLY and CDR2 is FYNNEI. This chain's CDR3 is CASSEAGMAGNTIYF. CDR3 sequence (DNA): TGTGCCAGCAGTGAGGCGGGGATGGCTGGAAACACCATATATTTT.

This clone has just one count. The V gene is TRBV2, the J gene TRBJ2-2; D gene ambiguous. This CDR3 has 13 amino acids. The germline CDR1 and CDR2 sequences are SNHLY and FYNNEI. The germline V and J ends were trimmed by 5 bases and 3 bases, with 7 bases remaining between them. Here the CDR3 reads CASSRFYTGELFF. The DNA of the CDR3 is TGTGCCAGCAGTCGGTTCTACACCGGGGAGCTGTTTTTT.

This sequence joins TRBV11-2 and TRBJ2-7; 12 bases fit TRBD2. The V gene's germline CDR1 is SGHAT and CDR2 FQNNGV. The CDR3 length is 18 residues. The junction had 14 bases not matched to a gene; V was cut back by 5 bases and J by 3 bases. This chain's CDR3 is CASSLLTSGGPQSYEQYF. The CDR3 bases are TGTGCCAGCAGCCTCCTGACTAGCGGGGGACCTCAGAGCTACGAGCAGTACTTC.

This clone turned up a few times. The chain has TRBV29-1 and TRBJ1-3; D not certain. CDR3 length equals 12 residues. Germline values: CDR1 SQVTM, CDR2 ANQGSEA. V lost 3 bases and J 3 bases, leaving 6 bases between the germline ends. The CDR3 loop is CSVDGLGNTIYF. The CDR3, as DNA: TGCAGCGTTGACGGACTTGGAAACACCATATATTTT. Using reference TRBV29-1 and TRBJ1-3 for the parts outside the CDR3, the full variable domain is SAVISQKPSRDICQRGTSLTIQCQVDSQVTMMFWYRQQPGQSLTLIATANQGSEATYESGFVIDKFPISRPNLTFSTLTVSNMSPEDSSIYLCSVDGLGNTIYFGEGSWLTVV.

This chain joins TRBV28 and TRBJ1-5; 10 bases agree with TRBD1. With 5 bases clipped from V and 7 bases from J, the junction kept 5 bases outside the gene matches. CDR3 length: 14 residues. Germline V gene lookup returns CDR1 MDHEN and CDR2 SYDVKM. The CDR3 reads CASSLEGQGQPQHF. The CDR3 coding sequence is TGTGCCAGCAGTCTAGAGGGACAGGGGCAGCCCCAGCATTTT.

The CDR3 nucleotides read TGTGCCAGCAGCAATGAGGGGGTACTAAACGATGAGCAGTTCTTC. It is translated as CASSNEGVLNDEQFF. This rearrangement joins TRBV27 to TRBJ2-1, with D perhaps matching TRBD1 (6 bases). The CDR3 is made up of 15 amino acids. CDR1 is MNHEY, CDR2 SMNVEV, per germline (reference sequence). Trimming removed 6 bases from V and 8 bases from J, with 20 bases in between.

There are a few counts of this clone. This chain uses TRBV11-1 with TRBJ2-3; 11 bases agree with TRBD2. Trimming took 4 bases from V and 2 from J; bases not matched to a gene: 5. The CDR3 runs to 16 residues. Germline V gene sequence: CDR1 SGHAT, CDR2 FQDESV (reference sequence). The chain's CDR3 is CASSSRLAGNTDTQYF. CDR3 bases: TGTGCCAGCAGCTCAAGACTAGCGGGGAACACAGATACGCAGTATTTT.

CDR3 sequence (DNA): TGTGCTAGTGGTTTGATTTTGGGCCCTCTGAGGGACAGGGGTCCCGAGGACACCGGGGAGCTGTTTTTT. It yields the protein CASGLILGPLRDRGPEDTGELFF. The V gene is TRBV12-5, the J gene TRBJ2-2, with 10 positions matching TRBD1. CDR3 length: 23 amino acids. J was trimmed by 3 bases and V by 2 bases; bases with no gene match: 24. Per germline, CDR1 LGHNT and CDR2 FRNRAP.

This clone occurred a few times. Other DNA sequences in the same sample also yield this CDR3. The chain uses TRBV6-5 and TRBJ1-6; weak D call: TRBD1 (5 bases). The V gene lost 2 bases and the J gene lost 7 bases, with 6 bases spanning the gap. CDR3 length equals 13 residues. Germline CDR1 MNHEY, CDR2 SVGAGI. Here the CDR3 DNA reads TGTGCCAGCAGTTACGAGGGGAATTCACCCCTCCACTTT. It translates to CASSYEGNSPLHF.

The chain links TRBV29-1 to TRBJ2-1; D possibly uses TRBD1 or TRBD2 (6 bases each). In germline, CDR1 is SQVTM, CDR2 ANQGSEA. V lost 7 bases to trimming and J lost 4 bases, with 17 bases between them. CDR3 length: 14 amino acids. The CDR3 region has the DNA TGCAGCGCCCGCGGGACAAACCTTTACAATGAGCAGTTCTTC. It codes for CSARGTNLYNEQFF.